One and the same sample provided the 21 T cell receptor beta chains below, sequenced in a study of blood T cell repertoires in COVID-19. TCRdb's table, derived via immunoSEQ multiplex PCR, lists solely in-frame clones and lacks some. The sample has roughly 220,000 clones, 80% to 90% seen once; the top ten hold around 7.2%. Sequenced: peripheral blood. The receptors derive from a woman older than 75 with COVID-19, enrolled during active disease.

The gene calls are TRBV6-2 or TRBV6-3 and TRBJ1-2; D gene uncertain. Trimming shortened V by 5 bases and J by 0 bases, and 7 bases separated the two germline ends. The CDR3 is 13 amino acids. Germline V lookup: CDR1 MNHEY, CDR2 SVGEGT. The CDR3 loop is CASSGRANYGYTF. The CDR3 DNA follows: TGTGCCAGCAGTGGGCGGGCTAACTATGGCTACACCTTC.

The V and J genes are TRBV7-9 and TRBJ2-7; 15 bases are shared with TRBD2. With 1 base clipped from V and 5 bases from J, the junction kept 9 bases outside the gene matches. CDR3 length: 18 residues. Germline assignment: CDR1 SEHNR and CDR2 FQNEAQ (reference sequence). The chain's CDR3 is CASSLGTSGRAVLNEQYF. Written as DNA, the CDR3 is TGTGCCAGCAGCTTAGGGACTAGCGGGAGGGCCGTGCTTAACGAGCAGTACTTC.

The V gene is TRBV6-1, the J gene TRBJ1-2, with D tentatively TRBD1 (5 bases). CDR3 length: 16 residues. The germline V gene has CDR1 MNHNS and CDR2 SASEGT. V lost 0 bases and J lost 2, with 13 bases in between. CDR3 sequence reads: CASSEAGARGNYGYTF. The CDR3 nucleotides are TGTGCCAGCAGTGAAGCCGGGGCTCGGGGGAACTATGGCTACACCTTC.

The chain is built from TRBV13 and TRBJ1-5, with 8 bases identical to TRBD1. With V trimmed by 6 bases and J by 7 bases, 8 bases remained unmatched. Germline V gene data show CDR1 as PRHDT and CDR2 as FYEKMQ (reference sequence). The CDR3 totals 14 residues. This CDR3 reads CASRPQQGGQPQHF. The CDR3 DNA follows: TGTGCCAGCAGGCCGCAACAGGGGGGCCAGCCCCAGCATTTT.

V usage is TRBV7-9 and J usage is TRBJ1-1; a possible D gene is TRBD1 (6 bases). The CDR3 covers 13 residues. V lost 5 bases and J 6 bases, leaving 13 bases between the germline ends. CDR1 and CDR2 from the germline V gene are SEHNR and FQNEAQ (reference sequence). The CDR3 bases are TGTGCCAGCAGCCCATACGGGGGGCCTGAAGCTTTCTTT. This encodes CASSPYGGPEAFF.

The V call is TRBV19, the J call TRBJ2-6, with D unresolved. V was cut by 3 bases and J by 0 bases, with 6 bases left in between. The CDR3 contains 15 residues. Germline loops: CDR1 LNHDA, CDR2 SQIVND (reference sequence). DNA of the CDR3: TGTGCCAGTAGTATTTTTCTCTCTGGGGCCAACGTCCTGACTTTC. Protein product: CASSIFLSGANVLTF.

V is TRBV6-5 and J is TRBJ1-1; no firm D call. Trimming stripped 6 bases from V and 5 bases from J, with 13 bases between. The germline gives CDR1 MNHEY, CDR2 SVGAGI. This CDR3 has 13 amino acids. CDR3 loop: CASRFGMGTEAFF. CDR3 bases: TGTGCCAGCAGATTCGGGATGGGGACTGAAGCTTTCTTT.

The CDR3 coding sequence is TGTGCCACCAGCGGACAGGGAAAAGACCAGCCCCAGCATTTT. It specifies CATSGQGKDQPQHF. V is TRBV15 and J is TRBJ1-5; 8 positions match TRBD1. Germline V gives CDR1 LNHNV, CDR2 YYDKDF (reference sequence). This CDR3 is 14 amino acids long. Trimming removed 5 bases from V and 7 bases from J; junction bases left unmatched: 7.

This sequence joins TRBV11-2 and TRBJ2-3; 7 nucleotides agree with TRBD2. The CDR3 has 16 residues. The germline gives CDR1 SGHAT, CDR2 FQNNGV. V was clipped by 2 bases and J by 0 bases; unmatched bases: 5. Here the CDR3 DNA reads TGTGCCAGCAGCTTAATCCTAGCGGCTAGCACAGATACGCAGTATTTT. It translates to CASSLILAASTDTQYF.

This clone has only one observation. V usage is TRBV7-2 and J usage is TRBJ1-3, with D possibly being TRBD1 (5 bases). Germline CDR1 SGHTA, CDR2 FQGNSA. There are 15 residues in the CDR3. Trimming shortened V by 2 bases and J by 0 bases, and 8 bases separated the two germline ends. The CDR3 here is CASSLHRTSGNTIYF. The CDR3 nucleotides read TGTGCCAGCAGCTTACACAGGACCTCTGGAAACACCATATATTTT.

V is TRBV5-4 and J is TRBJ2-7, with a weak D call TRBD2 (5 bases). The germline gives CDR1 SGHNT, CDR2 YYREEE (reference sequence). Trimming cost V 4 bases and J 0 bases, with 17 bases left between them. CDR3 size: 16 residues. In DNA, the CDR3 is TGTGCCAGCAGCCAAGGTGGAGGTACTAGCTCCTACGAGCAGTACTTC. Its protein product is CASSQGGGTSSYEQYF.

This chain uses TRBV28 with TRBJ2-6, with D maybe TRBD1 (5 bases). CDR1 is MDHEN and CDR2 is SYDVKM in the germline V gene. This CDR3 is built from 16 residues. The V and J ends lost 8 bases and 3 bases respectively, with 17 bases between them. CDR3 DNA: TGTGCCAGCGTTACCCCAGGGAAGAGTGGGGCCAACGTCCTGACTTTC. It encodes CASVTPGKSGANVLTF.

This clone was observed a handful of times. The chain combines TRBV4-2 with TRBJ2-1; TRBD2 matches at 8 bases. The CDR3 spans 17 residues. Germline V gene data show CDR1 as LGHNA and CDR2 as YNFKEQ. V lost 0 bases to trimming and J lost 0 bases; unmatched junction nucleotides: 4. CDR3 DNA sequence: TGTGCCAGCAGCCAAGATGTAGCGGGGAGCTCCTACAATGAGCAGTTCTTC. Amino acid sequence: CASSQDVAGSSYNEQFF.

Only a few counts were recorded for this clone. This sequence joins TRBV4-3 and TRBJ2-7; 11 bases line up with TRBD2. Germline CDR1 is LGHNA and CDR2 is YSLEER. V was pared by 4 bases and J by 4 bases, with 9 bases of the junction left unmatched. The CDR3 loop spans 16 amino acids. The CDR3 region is CASSPSWTSGLYEQYF. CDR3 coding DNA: TGCGCCAGCAGCCCCTCCTGGACTAGCGGGCTTTACGAGCAGTACTTC.

CDR3 in amino acids: CASTRTGVTEAFF. CDR3 coding DNA: TGTGCCAGCACTAGGACAGGGGTCACTGAAGCTTTCTTT. This chain joins TRBV6-6 and TRBJ1-1; 9 bases fit TRBD1. The CDR3 consists of 13 residues. Trimming removed 7 bases from V and 4 bases from J; junction bases left unmatched: 4. Germline V gives CDR1 MNHNY, CDR2 SVGAGI (reference sequence).

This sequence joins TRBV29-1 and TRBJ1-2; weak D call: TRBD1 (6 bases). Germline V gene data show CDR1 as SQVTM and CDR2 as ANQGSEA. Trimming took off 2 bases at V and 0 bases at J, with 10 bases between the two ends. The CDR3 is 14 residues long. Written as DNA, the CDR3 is TGCAGCGTTGAATTCGGACAGACTAACTATGGCTACACCTTC. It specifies CSVEFGQTNYGYTF. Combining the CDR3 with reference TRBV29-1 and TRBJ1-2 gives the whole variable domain SAVISQKPSRDICQRGTSLTIQCQVDSQVTMMFWYRQQPGQSLTLIATANQGSEATYESGFVIDKFPISRPNLTFSTLTVSNMSPEDSSIYLCSVEFGQTNYGYTFGSGTRLTVV.

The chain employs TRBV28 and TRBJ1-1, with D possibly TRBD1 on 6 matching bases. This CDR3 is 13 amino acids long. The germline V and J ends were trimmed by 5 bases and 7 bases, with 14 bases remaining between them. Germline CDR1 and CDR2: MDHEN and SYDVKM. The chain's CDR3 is CASSLGQDLEAFF. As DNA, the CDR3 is TGTGCCAGCAGTCTGGGACAAGACCTTGAAGCTTTCTTT.

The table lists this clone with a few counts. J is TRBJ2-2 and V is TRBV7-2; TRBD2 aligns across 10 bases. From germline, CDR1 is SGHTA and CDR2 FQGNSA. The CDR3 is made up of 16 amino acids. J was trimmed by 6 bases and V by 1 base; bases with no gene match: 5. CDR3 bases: TGTGCCAGCAGCTTAGTTCTCCTAGCGGGAGCCGGGGAGCTGTTTTTT. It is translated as CASSLVLLAGAGELFF. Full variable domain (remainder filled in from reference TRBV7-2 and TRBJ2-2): GAGVSQSPSNKVTEKGKDVELRCDPISGHTALYWYRQSLGQGLEFLIYFQGNSAPDKSGLPSDRFSAERTGGSVSTLTIQRTQQEDSAVYLCASSLVLLAGAGELFFGEGSRLTVL.

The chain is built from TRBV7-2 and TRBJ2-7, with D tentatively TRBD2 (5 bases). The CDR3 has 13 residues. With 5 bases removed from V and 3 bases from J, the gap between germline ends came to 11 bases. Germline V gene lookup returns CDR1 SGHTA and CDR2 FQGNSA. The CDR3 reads CASSRPGIYEQYF. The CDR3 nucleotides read TGTGCCAGCAGCCGCCCCGGGATCTACGAGCAGTACTTC.

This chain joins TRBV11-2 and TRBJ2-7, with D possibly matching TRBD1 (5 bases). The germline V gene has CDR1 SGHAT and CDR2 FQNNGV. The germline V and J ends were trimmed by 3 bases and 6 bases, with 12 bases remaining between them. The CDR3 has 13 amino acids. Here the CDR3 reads CASSFQGRGEQYF. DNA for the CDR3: TGTGCCAGCAGCTTTCAGGGTAGGGGCGAGCAGTACTTC.

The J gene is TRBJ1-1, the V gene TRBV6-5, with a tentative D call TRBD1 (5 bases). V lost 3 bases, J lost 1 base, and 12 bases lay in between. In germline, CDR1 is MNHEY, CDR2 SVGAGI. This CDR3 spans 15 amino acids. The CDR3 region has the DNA TGTGCCAGCAGTTATGGGGGGAGGACGAACACTGAAGCTTTCTTT. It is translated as CASSYGGRTNTEAFF.